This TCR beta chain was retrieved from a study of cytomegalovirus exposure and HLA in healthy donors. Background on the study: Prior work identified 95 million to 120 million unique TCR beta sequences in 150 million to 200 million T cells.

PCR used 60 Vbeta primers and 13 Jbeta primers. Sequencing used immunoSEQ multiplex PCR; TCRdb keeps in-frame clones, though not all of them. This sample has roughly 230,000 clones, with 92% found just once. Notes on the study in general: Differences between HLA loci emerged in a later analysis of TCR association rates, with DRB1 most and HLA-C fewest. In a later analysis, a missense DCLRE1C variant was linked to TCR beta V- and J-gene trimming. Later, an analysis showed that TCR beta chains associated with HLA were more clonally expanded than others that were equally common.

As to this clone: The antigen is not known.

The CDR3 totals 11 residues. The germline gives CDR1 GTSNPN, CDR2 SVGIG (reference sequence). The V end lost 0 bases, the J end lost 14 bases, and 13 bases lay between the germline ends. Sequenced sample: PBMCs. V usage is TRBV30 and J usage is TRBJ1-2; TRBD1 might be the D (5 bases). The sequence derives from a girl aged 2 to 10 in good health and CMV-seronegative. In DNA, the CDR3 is TGTGCCTGGAGTGTTGGACAAGTAGTTACCTTC. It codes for CAWSVGQVVTF.